These T cell receptor beta chains were read from a single sample in a study of T cell responses to AZD1222 COVID-19 vaccine. Libraries were prepared by immunoSEQ multiplex PCR; TCRdb keeps only in-frame clonotypes and omits some of them. Of 150,000 to 250,000 clones listed, 93% are singletons. This specimen was peripheral blood, taken 28 days after the second AZD1222 dose. The receptors derive from an adult who received the AZD1222 COVID-19 vaccine. Each CDR3 is given with its conserved first and last residue. Fields, in order: V gene, D gene, J gene, CDR3 DNA, CDR3 protein. D genes are given only for firm matches.

v_gene: TRBV28
d_gene: TRBD2
j_gene: TRBJ2-2
CDR3nt: TGTGCCAGCACGGGCCCGGGGACTAGCTCCACCGGGGAGCTGTTTTTT
CDR3aa: CASTGPGTSSTGELFF

v_gene: TRBV4-3
d_gene: .
j_gene: TRBJ1-5
CDR3nt: TGCGCCAGCAGCCAAGAGGCAGTAATCAATCAGCCCCAGCATTTT
CDR3aa: CASSQEAVINQPQHF

v_gene: TRBV24-1
d_gene: TRBD1
j_gene: TRBJ2-5
CDR3nt: TGTGCCACCAGTGACGGGACAGGGAGTGGAGAGACCCAGTACTTC
CDR3aa: CATSDGTGSGETQYF

v_gene: TRBV19
d_gene: .
j_gene: TRBJ2-7
CDR3nt: TGTGCCAGTAGTATAGTAGTTGGCCAGGGTTGGGAGCAGTACTTC
CDR3aa: CASSIVVGQGWEQYF

v_gene: TRBV4-1
d_gene: TRBD1
j_gene: TRBJ1-3
CDR3nt: TGCGCCAGCAGCCAAGCCGACGCAGACAGGGTAAGTAGAAACACCATATATTTT
CDR3aa: CASSQADADRVSRNTIYF

v_gene: TRBV6-6
d_gene: .
j_gene: TRBJ1-5
CDR3nt: TGTGCCAGCAGGGCTATTGGGGGCAATCAGCCCCAGCATTTT
CDR3aa: CASRAIGGNQPQHF

v_gene: TRBV2
d_gene: TRBD1
j_gene: TRBJ1-1
CDR3nt: TGTGCCAGCAACGACAGGGACATATCGGCTGAAGCTTTCTTT
CDR3aa: CASNDRDISAEAFF

v_gene: TRBV7-8
d_gene: .
j_gene: TRBJ1-1
CDR3nt: TGTGCCAGCACGGGGGTCGCCACCACGAACACTGAAGCTTTCTTT
CDR3aa: CASTGVATTNTEAFF

v_gene: TRBV5-1
d_gene: TRBD1
j_gene: TRBJ1-1
CDR3nt: TGCGCCAGCAGCTTGTCAGGGGGGGGAGTCACTGAAGCTTTCTTT
CDR3aa: CASSLSGGGVTEAFF

v_gene: TRBV7-3
d_gene: .
j_gene: TRBJ1-5
CDR3nt: TGTGCCAGCAGCTTACAGGATGGACAGCCCCAGCATTTT
CDR3aa: CASSLQDGQPQHF